This T cell receptor (beta chain) appears in the sequencing data of a study of blood T cells in healthy people across ages. This clonotype was detected once. The second PCR ran about 6 to 12 cycles with a sample-barcoded 5' primer and J-beta primers. TCRdb redid the calling of the 5' RACE reads with MiXCR, one entry per CDR3 protein. The table has 1,500,000 or so distinct CDR3 sequences, roughly 64% seen once. This CDR3 region has 16 residues. Germline V lookup: CDR1 SGHVS, CDR2 FNYEAQ. V lost 0 bases to trimming and J lost 4 bases; unmatched junction nucleotides: 6. The source is a man aged 18 to 29 in good health. Sequenced input: blood. The V gene is TRBV7-6, the J gene TRBJ2-1; 7 bases align to TRBD2. CDR3 in amino acids: CASSLATSFMYNEQFF. Written as DNA, the CDR3 is TGTGCCAGCAGCTTAGCGACTAGCTTTATGTACAATGAGCAGTTCTTC. The entire variable domain, with the rest obtained from reference TRBV7-6 and TRBJ2-1, is as follows: GAGVSQSPRYKVTKRGQDVALRCDPISGHVSLYWYRQALGQGPEFLTYFNYEAQQDKSGLPNDRFSAERPEGSISTLTIQRTEQRDSAMYRCASSLATSFMYNEQFFGPGTRLTVL.